The 31 T cell receptor beta chains below come from one sample, sequenced in a study of T cell repertoires in cytomegalovirus infection. TCRdb re-derived calls from the reads in MiXCR, one entry per CDR3 protein. This table has about 180,000 distinct CDR3 sequences, approximately 15% appearing once. Material: PBMCs. These receptors were taken from a human donor in good health (CMV status not recorded). Some clones in this sample may be carry-over from other donors' samples.

This clonotype was found many times. The V call is TRBV28, the J call TRBJ2-7; maybe TRBD2 (5 bases). From germline, CDR1 is MDHEN and CDR2 SYDVKM. Between the trimmed V and J ends, which lost 4 bases and 7 bases, there was a span of 11 bases. CDR3 length: 12 amino acids. The CDR3 coding sequence is TGTGCCAGCAGTTCCCCGACGGGGGAGCAGTACTTC. It specifies CASSSPTGEQYF.

CDR3 loop: CASSYTDSGANVLTF. The CDR3 DNA sequence: TGCGCCAGCAGTTATACAGACTCTGGGGCCAACGTCCTGACTTTC. V is TRBV5-1 and J is TRBJ2-6, with D uncertain. Germline CDR1 SGHRS, CDR2 YFSETQ. V lost 5 bases and J 0 bases, leaving 9 bases between the germline ends. There are 15 residues in the CDR3.

The V call is TRBV29-1, the J call TRBJ2-5; D gene unclear. CDR1 and CDR2 (germline): SQVTM, ANQGSEA. Trimming pared 5 bases from V and 1 base from J, leaving 14 bases between. This CDR3 region has 14 residues. CDR3 nucleotides: TGCAGCGTTACCCGAGGAAGTGGCCAAGAGACCCAGTACTTC. Protein sequence: CSVTRGSGQETQYF.

This clonotype came up a few times. J is TRBJ2-7 and V is TRBV7-9; D might be TRBD1 (5 bases). Germline CDR1 is SEHNR and CDR2 is FQNEAQ (reference sequence). V lost 5 bases to trimming and J lost 13 bases, with 15 bases between them. The CDR3 is 11 amino acids. This CDR3 is CASSAGASHYF. In DNA form, the CDR3 reads TGTGCCAGCAGCGCTGGGGCCAGCCACTACTTC.

The V gene is TRBV18, the J gene TRBJ2-7, with 9 bases matching TRBD1. Unmatched junction bases numbered 4, after V lost 2 bases and J lost 5 bases. This CDR3 contains 14 residues. Germline values: CDR1 KGHSH, CDR2 LQKENI. Here the CDR3 DNA reads TGTGCCAGCTCACCAGGGACAGGGAGGGACGAGCAGTACTTC. Translation gives CASSPGTGRDEQYF.

This clonotype was seen a handful of times. The V and J genes are TRBV25-1 and TRBJ1-1; TRBD1 might be the D (6 bases). Looked up from germline, CDR1 is MGHDK and CDR2 is SYGVNS. V lost 3 bases and J lost 4, with 15 bases in between. The CDR3 is 15 residues long. The CDR3 region is CASSDGGGGGTEAFF. The CDR3 DNA reads TGTGCCAGCAGTGATGGGGGGGGCGGTGGCACTGAAGCTTTCTTT. The entire variable domain, with the rest obtained from reference TRBV25-1 and TRBJ1-1, is as follows: EADIYQTPRYLVIGTGKKITLECSQTMGHDKMYWYQQDPGMELHLIHYSYGVNSTEKGDLSSESTVSRIRTEHFPLTLESARPSHTSQYLCASSDGGGGGTEAFFGQGTRLTVV.

In its sample, this clonotype was seen many times. The CDR3 loop reads CASSLGRYSNQPQHF. CDR3 bases: TGTGCCAGCAGCTTAGGAAGATATAGCAATCAGCCCCAGCATTTT. V gene TRBV7-2 combines with J gene TRBJ1-5; D call uncertain. With 1 base removed from V and 0 bases from J, the gap between germline ends came to 7 bases. From germline, CDR1 is SGHTA and CDR2 FQGNSA. CDR3 length equals 15 residues.

Comments on this clonotype: Relative to the germline gene, one junction end is altered; a read error may explain this. This sequence joins TRBV20-1 and TRBJ2-1, with 7 bases aligning to TRBD2. The CDR3 has 17 residues. Germline assignment: CDR1 DFQATT and CDR2 SNEGSKA (reference sequence). The CDR3 protein is CSARGRGQIQFHNEQFF. The CDR3 DNA follows: TGCAGTGCCAGAGGGAGGGGCCAGATCCAGTTCCACAATGAGCAGTTCTTC.

This clonotype was seen at least ten times. The chain uses TRBV10-3 and TRBJ2-7; D is unclear. The CDR3 is 14 amino acids. Germline CDR1 reads ENHRY; CDR2 reads SYGVKD. V was shortened by 3 bases and J by 4 bases, with 13 bases between the two germline ends. In nucleotides, the CDR3 is TGTGCCATCAGTGACAGGCCCGGACCTTACGAGCAGTACTTC. The encoded protein is CAISDRPGPYEQYF.

As to this clonotype: One end of the junction does not line up with germline, which may come from a read error. V and J are TRBV12-3 or TRBV12-4 and TRBJ1-5; D ambiguous. CDR3 length equals 13 residues. The CDR3 here is CASSFNPSQPQPF. The CDR3 nucleotides are TGTGCCAGCAGTTTTAACCCCAGTCAGCCCCAGCCTTTT.

This clonotype was detected many times. The V call is TRBV7-9, the J call TRBJ1-2; TRBD1 matches 7 bases. V lost 1 base to trimming and J lost 3 bases; unmatched junction nucleotides: 5. This CDR3 comprises 15 residues. Germline CDR1 and CDR2: SEHNR and FQNEAQ (reference sequence). CDR3 amino acids: CASSLGGGEDYGYTF. CDR3 nucleotides: TGTGCCAGCAGCTTAGGAGGGGGCGAGGACTATGGCTACACCTTC.

This clonotype was counted only a few times. The V call is TRBV6-2 or TRBV6-3, the J call TRBJ1-5; unclear D gene. Trimming pared 5 bases from V and 11 bases from J, leaving 16 bases between. This CDR3 is built from 13 residues. In germline, CDR1 is MNHEY, CDR2 SVGEGT. CDR3 in DNA: TGTGCCAGCAGTCACCAAATTGCCTGGGCCCAGCATTTT. It yields the protein CASSHQIAWAQHF.

The chain couples TRBV7-6 to TRBJ1-2; D remains ambiguous. Deletions cut 5 bases from V and 5 bases from J, with 9 bases between. Germline CDR1 and CDR2: SGHVS and FNYEAQ. The CDR3 sequence is 12 residues long. The CDR3 loop is CASSAYKYGYTF. The CDR3 DNA follows: TGTGCCAGCAGCGCTTACAAATATGGCTACACCTTC. The full variable domain, in which reference TRBV7-6 and TRBJ1-2 provide the parts outside the CDR3, is GAGVSQSPRYKVTKRGQDVALRCDPISGHVSLYWYRQALGQGPEFLTYFNYEAQQDKSGLPNDRFSAERPEGSISTLTIQRTEQRDSAMYRCASSAYKYGYTFGSGTRLTVV.

The chain uses TRBV5-1 and TRBJ2-1; the D is unclear. Per germline, CDR1 SGHRS and CDR2 YFSETQ. With 0 bases removed from V and 10 bases from J, the gap between germline ends came to 8 bases. The length of the CDR3 is 12 residues. The CDR3 spells CASSLVSGEQFF. The CDR3 bases are TGCGCCAGCAGCTTGGTCTCCGGAGAGCAGTTCTTC.

This clonotype has just a few counts. V and J are TRBV10-3 and TRBJ2-3; either TRBD1 or TRBD2 may supply D (5 bases each). The CDR3 loop spans 13 amino acids. Germline V gene sequence: CDR1 ENHRY, CDR2 SYGVKD. V lost 6 bases, J lost 3 bases, and 10 bases lay in between. The CDR3 sequence is CAIRGTWTDTQYF. The CDR3, as DNA: TGTGCCATCAGAGGGACGTGGACAGATACGCAGTATTTT.

This clonotype was counted many times. The rearrangement uses TRBV6-2 or TRBV6-3 and TRBJ2-1, with 9 positions matching TRBD2. The J segment lost 0 bases and the V segment lost 6 bases, leaving 3 bases of the junction unmatched. CDR1 and CDR2 (germline): MNHEY, SVGEGT. The CDR3 runs to 15 residues. Here the CDR3 DNA reads TGTGCCAGCAGCCAACTAGCGGGCTCCTACAATGAGCAGTTCTTC. Encoded protein: CASSQLAGSYNEQFF.

This clonotype has at least ten counts. This chain joins TRBV7-2 and TRBJ2-7; D might be TRBD2 (6 bases). Germline values: CDR1 SGHTA, CDR2 FQGNSA. V dropped 5 bases and J dropped 3 bases, with 14 bases sitting between them. The CDR3 contains 14 residues. CDR3 sequence: CASSPRRGHYEQYF. The CDR3 coding sequence is TGTGCCAGCAGCCCGCGGCGGGGCCACTACGAGCAGTACTTC.

This clonotype was found many times. The chain recombines TRBV7-3 with TRBJ1-2; D remains unclear. The V gene lost 0 bases and the J gene lost 1 base, with 12 bases spanning the gap. Germline lookup yields CDR1 SGHTA and CDR2 FQGTGA. CDR3 length: 16 amino acids. CDR3: CASSLTARRDNYGYTF. CDR3 DNA sequence: TGTGCCAGCAGCTTAACCGCCAGGAGGGATAACTATGGCTACACCTTC.

This clonotype was seen ten or more times. V gene TRBV27 combines with J gene TRBJ2-3, with D perhaps matching TRBD2 (5 bases). The length of the CDR3 is 15 residues. Germline V gene sequence: CDR1 MNHEY, CDR2 SMNVEV (reference sequence). V lost 1 base and J lost 2, with 10 bases in between. CDR3 in DNA: TGTGCCAGCAGTTTATGGAGCGGACCCACAGATACGCAGTATTTT. Translated: CASSLWSGPTDTQYF.

There are many counts of this clonotype. The J gene is TRBJ1-3, the V gene TRBV7-2; no reliable D call. CDR3 length: 15 amino acids. Germline V lookup: CDR1 SGHTA, CDR2 FQGNSA. V gave up 7 bases and J gave up 0 bases, with 13 bases separating them. The CDR3 sequence: CASTSSHGSGNTIYF. DNA for the CDR3: TGTGCCAGCACCTCCAGCCATGGCTCTGGAAACACCATATATTTT.

The chain employs TRBV15 and TRBJ1-1, with 9 bases fitting TRBD1. The CDR3 is 13 amino acids. V shed 4 bases and J 8 bases; nucleotides not matched to a gene: 5. Germline V gene lookup returns CDR1 LNHNV and CDR2 YYDKDF (reference sequence). The CDR3, as DNA: TGTGCCACCAGCATCCCCGGGACAGGGGAAGCTTTCTTT. It yields the protein CATSIPGTGEAFF.

This clonotype has ten or more counts. The CDR3 DNA follows: TGTGCCATCAGTCGAGGACAGGGGAATAATGAAAAACTGTTTTTT. Translating it yields CAISRGQGNNEKLFF. The rearrangement joins TRBV10-3 to TRBJ1-4; TRBD1 aligns across 9 bases. Looked up from germline, CDR1 is ENHRY and CDR2 is SYGVKD. V was clipped by 5 bases and J by 4 bases; unmatched bases: 5. The CDR3 covers 15 residues.

Comments on this clonotype: A much more abundant neighbour one base away suggests this may be a read error. V is TRBV7-8 and J is TRBJ2-2; 8 bases align to TRBD2. Germline CDR1 is SGHVS and CDR2 is FQNEAQ. The CDR3 is 15 residues long. V lost 8 bases to trimming and J lost 4 bases; unmatched junction nucleotides: 9. CDR3 in amino acids: CASCRSGGGTGELFF. The CDR3 coding sequence is TGTGCCAGCTGCCGTTCGGGGGGGGGCACCGGGGAGCTGTTTTTT.

The chain recombines TRBV7-6 with TRBJ1-1, with 8 bases aligning to TRBD1. Germline V lookup: CDR1 SGHVS, CDR2 FNYEAQ. V lost 8 bases to trimming and J lost 3 bases; unmatched junction nucleotides: 8. The CDR3 is made up of 14 amino acids. CDR3 DNA: TGTGCCAGCTGCCGGACAGGGACCGACACTGAAGCTTTCTTT. It is translated as CASCRTGTDTEAFF.

There are a few counts of this clonotype. The chain has TRBV7-9 and TRBJ2-1; unclear D gene. Germline assignment: CDR1 SEHNR and CDR2 FQNEAQ (reference sequence). V was cut by 4 bases and J by 8 bases, with 9 bases left in between. This CDR3 comprises 12 residues. The CDR3 sequence is CASSSRAHEQFF. In nucleotides, the CDR3 is TGTGCCAGCAGCTCCCGGGCCCATGAGCAGTTCTTC.

This clonotype was seen ten or more times. The J gene is TRBJ1-1, the V gene TRBV7-2; D is undetermined. The V and J ends lost 1 base and 1 base respectively, with 10 bases between them. CDR3 length: 15 residues. CDR1 is SGHTA and CDR2 is FQGNSA in the germline V gene. The CDR3 loop is CASSLVGLGNTEAFF. As DNA, the CDR3 is TGTGCCAGCAGCTTAGTAGGGCTAGGGAACACTGAAGCTTTCTTT.

This clonotype has ten or more counts. The rearrangement uses TRBV19 and TRBJ2-1; 7 positions match TRBD2. CDR1 and CDR2 (germline): LNHDA, SQIVND (reference sequence). The CDR3 contains 16 residues. J lost 0 bases, V lost 7 bases, and 9 bases had no gene match. The chain's CDR3 is CASTPEERDSYNEQFF. Here the CDR3 DNA reads TGTGCCAGTACCCCCGAGGAGCGGGACTCCTACAATGAGCAGTTCTTC.

The chain combines TRBV7-6 with TRBJ2-2, with D perhaps TRBD2 (6 bases). Trimming removed 1 base at V and 7 bases at J, with 13 bases between. The CDR3 covers 15 residues. In germline, CDR1 is SGHVS, CDR2 FNYEAQ. CDR3 coding DNA: TGTGCCAGCAGCTTAGAATATAGCGGAGGCGGGGAGCTGTTTTTT. It codes for CASSLEYSGGGELFF.

This clonotype was recorded at least ten times. This sequence joins TRBV6-1 and TRBJ2-7; the match to TRBD1 covers 8 bases. Losses at the gene ends were 4 bases for V and 0 bases for J; bases not matched to a gene: 2. Germline CDR1 and CDR2: MNHNS and SASEGT. The CDR3 is made up of 14 amino acids. The CDR3 DNA sequence: TGTGCCAGCAGTGTCCAGGGGGCCTCCTACGAGCAGTACTTC. Protein product: CASSVQGASYEQYF.

The V call is TRBV19, the J call TRBJ1-1; possible D gene TRBD1, 5 bases. V shed 6 bases and J shed 1 base, with 12 bases lying between them. CDR1 LNHDA and CDR2 SQIVND come from the germline V gene (reference sequence). The CDR3 is 14 amino acids. The CDR3 region has the DNA TGTGCCAGTAGCCTTAAGACAGCGAACACTGAAGCTTTCTTT. This translates into CASSLKTANTEAFF. The whole variable domain, remainder taken from reference TRBV19 and TRBJ1-1, is DGGITQSPKYLFRKEGQNVTLSCEQNLNHDAMYWYRQDPGQGLRLIYYSQIVNDFQKGDIAEGYSVSREKKESFPLTVTSAQKNPTAFYLCASSLKTANTEAFFGQGTRLTVV.

The rearrangement links TRBV7-9 to TRBJ1-1, with D maybe TRBD1 (5 bases). CDR1 SEHNR and CDR2 FQNEAQ come from the germline V gene (reference sequence). The CDR3 consists of 16 residues. V was clipped by 5 bases and J by 4 bases, with 20 bases between them. CDR3 sequence: CASSAGTLRGPTEAFF. The CDR3 region has the DNA TGTGCCAGCAGCGCTGGGACCCTAAGAGGTCCCACTGAAGCTTTCTTT.